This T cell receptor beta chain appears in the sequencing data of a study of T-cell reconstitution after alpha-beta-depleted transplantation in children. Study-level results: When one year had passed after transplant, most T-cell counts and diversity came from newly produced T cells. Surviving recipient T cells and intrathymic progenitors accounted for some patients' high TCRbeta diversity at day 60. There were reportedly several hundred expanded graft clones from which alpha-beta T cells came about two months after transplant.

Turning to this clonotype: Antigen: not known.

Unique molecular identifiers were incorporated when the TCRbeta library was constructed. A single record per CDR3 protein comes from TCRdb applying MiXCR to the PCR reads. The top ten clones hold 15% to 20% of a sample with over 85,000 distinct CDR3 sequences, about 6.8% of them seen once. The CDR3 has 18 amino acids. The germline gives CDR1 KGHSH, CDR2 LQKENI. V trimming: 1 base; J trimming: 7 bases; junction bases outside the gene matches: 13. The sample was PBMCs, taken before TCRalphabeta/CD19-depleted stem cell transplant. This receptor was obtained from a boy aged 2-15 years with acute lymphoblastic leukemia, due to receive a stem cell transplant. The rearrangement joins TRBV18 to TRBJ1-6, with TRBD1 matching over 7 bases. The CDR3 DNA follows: TGTGCCAGCTCACCACAAGGGGTGTACAGGGGATTCAATTCACCCCTCCACTTT. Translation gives CASSPQGVYRGFNSPLHF.